The 17 T cell receptor beta chains below were found in one sample sequenced in a study of cytomegalovirus exposure and HLA in healthy donors. TCRdb's copy holds only in-frame clones and misses some; the assay was immunoSEQ multiplex PCR. The sample includes some 49,000 clones, around 94% of them seen just once. Sequencing used PBMCs. These receptors were taken from a woman in her late teens or twenties in good health and CMV-seropositive.

This chain links TRBV9 with TRBJ2-1; 7 bases match TRBD2. V gave up 3 bases and J gave up 8 bases; unmatched junction bases: 2. The CDR3 covers 12 residues. Per the germline V gene, CDR1 is SGDLS and CDR2 is YYNGEE. CDR3 in amino acids: CASSGREDEQFF. CDR3 in DNA: TGTGCCAGCAGCGGACGGGAGGATGAGCAGTTCTTC.

V is TRBV6-1 and J is TRBJ1-5; 9 bases match TRBD1. The germline CDR1 and CDR2 sequences are MNHNS and SASEGT. CDR3 length equals 15 residues. V lost 6 bases to trimming and J lost 10 bases; unmatched junction nucleotides: 13. CDR3 coding DNA: TGTGCCAGCAGATTACAGGGGGCCCTGGGACAACCCCAGCATTTT. Translation gives CASRLQGALGQPQHF.

This rearrangement joins TRBV2 to TRBJ2-5, with D possibly matching TRBD2 (5 bases). The length of the CDR3 is 15 residues. The V end was cut by 5 bases, the J end by 5 bases, with 18 bases between. From germline, CDR1 is SNHLY and CDR2 FYNNEI. The CDR3 coding sequence is TGTGCCAGCAGTCGCCTCGGACTCCAAGGGGAGACCCAGTACTTC. This codes for CASSRLGLQGETQYF.

This clone has a handful of counts. The chain links TRBV4-2 to TRBJ2-1, with D hard to call. Trimming cost V 0 bases and J 10 bases, with 7 bases left between them. CDR1 is LGHNA and CDR2 is YNFKEQ in the germline V gene. This CDR3 is 12 amino acids long. The CDR3 loop is CASSQDMEEQFF. CDR3 coding DNA: TGTGCCAGCAGCCAAGATATGGAGGAGCAGTTCTTC.

The gene calls are TRBV6-1 and TRBJ2-7, with D uncertain. This CDR3 region has 12 residues. Germline V lookup: CDR1 MNHNS, CDR2 SASEGT. Between the trimmed V and J ends, which lost 6 bases and 6 bases, there was a span of 12 bases. The CDR3 spells CASRDYSGEQYF. The CDR3 DNA reads as TGTGCCAGCAGGGATTACAGTGGCGAGCAGTACTTC.

The chain links TRBV5-1 to TRBJ2-6, with a weak D call TRBD1 (5 bases). Trimming shortened V by 4 bases and J by 0 bases, and 14 bases separated the two germline ends. The CDR3 runs to 17 residues. The germline gives CDR1 SGHRS, CDR2 YFSETQ. The CDR3 DNA follows: TGCGCCAGCAGCCCCAGACAGTCTTACTCTGGGGCCAACGTCCTGACTTTC. Translated: CASSPRQSYSGANVLTF.

The chain recombines TRBV7-9 with TRBJ2-1; 8 bases line up with TRBD2. This CDR3 spans 15 amino acids. Germline CDR1 is SEHNR and CDR2 is FQNEAQ (reference sequence). V gave up 3 bases and J gave up 7 bases; unmatched junction bases: 8. CDR3 sequence (DNA): TGTGCCAGCAGCTTTTTCAGCGGGGGCTTAAATGAGCAGTTCTTC. Amino acid sequence: CASSFFSGGLNEQFF.

This sequence joins TRBV9 and TRBJ2-7; the match to TRBD2 covers 8 bases. The germline V gene has CDR1 SGDLS and CDR2 YYNGEE. This CDR3 spans 16 amino acids. Germline trimming cut 3 bases from V and 2 bases from J; bases unmatched to any gene: 10. For the CDR3, the DNA is TGTGCCAGCAGCGGACTTAGACTAGCGCATGCCTACGAGCAGTACTTC. Protein: CASSGLRLAHAYEQYF.

The chain combines TRBV19 with TRBJ2-2, with D maybe TRBD1 (5 bases). The CDR3 totals 16 residues. Per the germline V gene, CDR1 is LNHDA and CDR2 is SQIVND (reference sequence). Trimming stripped 5 bases from V and 3 bases from J, with 16 bases between. CDR3 sequence reads: CASSPHQGKDTGELFF. CDR3 DNA sequence: TGTGCCAGTAGTCCCCACCAGGGAAAGGACACCGGGGAGCTGTTTTTT. Variable domain in full (rest from reference TRBV19 and TRBJ2-2): DGGITQSPKYLFRKEGQNVTLSCEQNLNHDAMYWYRQDPGQGLRLIYYSQIVNDFQKGDIAEGYSVSREKKESFPLTVTSAQKNPTAFYLCASSPHQGKDTGELFFGEGSRLTVL.

The genes are TRBV5-6 and TRBJ2-2; 10 nucleotides align to TRBD1. The CDR3 is 15 amino acids. Germline V lookup: CDR1 SGHDT, CDR2 YYEEEE. The V and J ends lost 5 bases and 4 bases, in that order; junction bases with no gene match: 5. The CDR3 here is CASRAGTGATGELFF. The CDR3 nucleotides read TGTGCCAGCAGAGCCGGGACAGGGGCCACCGGGGAGCTGTTTTTT.

V and J are TRBV5-4 and TRBJ1-2; 8 bases map to TRBD1. The CDR3 has 15 amino acids. Germline V gene data show CDR1 as SGHNT and CDR2 as YYREEE (reference sequence). J gave up 6 bases and V 0 bases, and 7 bases lay outside the gene matches. Here the CDR3 reads CASSLAGGLGNGYTF. The DNA for the CDR3 is TGTGCCAGCAGCTTGGCAGGGGGCCTTGGGAATGGCTACACCTTC.

J is TRBJ1-2 and V is TRBV19; 9 nucleotides line up with TRBD1. CDR3 size: 15 residues. Germline V gives CDR1 LNHDA, CDR2 SQIVND (reference sequence). With 4 bases clipped from V and 2 bases from J, the junction kept 5 bases outside the gene matches. The CDR3 protein is CASSTKDRGNYGYTF. CDR3 sequence (DNA): TGTGCCAGTAGTACTAAGGACAGGGGCAACTATGGCTACACCTTC.

The CDR3 bases are TGTGCCAGCAGCTTGCGGGGTCACAATGAGCAGTTCTTC. Its translation is CASSLRGHNEQFF. V gene TRBV5-8 combines with J gene TRBJ2-1; D is possibly TRBD2 (5 bases). V lost 1 base and J 5 bases, leaving 7 bases between the germline ends. Germline CDR1 is SGHTS and CDR2 is YDEGEE. The CDR3 has 13 amino acids.

This clone was seen at least ten times. Distinct nucleotide sequences in the sample also encode this CDR3. This chain connects TRBV5-1 to TRBJ2-7, with 11 bases that match TRBD2. The trim removed 1 base at V and 3 bases at J, leaving 6 bases unmatched. Germline loops: CDR1 SGHRS, CDR2 YFSETQ. The CDR3 sequence is 16 residues long. The CDR3 DNA sequence: TGCGCCAGCAGCTTGTCCTTAGCGGGAGGGGGCTACGAGCAGTACTTC. It translates to CASSLSLAGGGYEQYF.

The rearrangement links TRBV7-2 to TRBJ2-7, with 8 bases that match TRBD2. The junction had 1 base not matched to a gene; V was cut back by 1 base and J by 2 bases. The CDR3 contains 14 residues. Germline V gene lookup returns CDR1 SGHTA and CDR2 FQGNSA. The CDR3 sequence: CASSLGGLAYEQYF. The CDR3 coding sequence is TGTGCCAGCAGCTTAGGGGGACTAGCCTACGAGCAGTACTTC.

J is TRBJ1-2 and V is TRBV6-6; 9 bases map to TRBD1. Trimming at V came to 8 bases and at J to 7 bases, leaving 5 bases not matched to a gene. Germline V gene sequence: CDR1 MNHNY, CDR2 SVGAGI (reference sequence). CDR3 size: 12 residues. CDR3 nucleotide sequence: TGTGCCAGCTGGGGACAGGGTAGTGGCTACACCTTC. Translation gives CASWGQGSGYTF.

The chain employs TRBV15 and TRBJ2-7; TRBD2 is a possible D gene (6 bases). The CDR3 runs 16 residues. Germline CDR1 and CDR2: LNHNV and YYDKDF (reference sequence). Trimming took 1 base from V and 2 from J, leaving 15 bases between them. The CDR3 nucleotides read TGTGCCACCAGCAGAGTTATTGGCGGGGCCCCCTACGAGCAGTACTTC. Encoded protein: CATSRVIGGAPYEQYF.